The 30 T cell receptor beta chains given below trace back to one sample, sequenced in a study of blood T cells in healthy people across ages (dated by TCRdb to the mid-2010s). The library was built by means of 5' RACE. The sample was run on an Illumina HiSeq 2500. A second PCR of 7 to 11 cycles was performed with a sample-barcoded 5' primer and a J-beta primer mix. The public reads were run again by TCRdb, first through fastp at Q25 and then through MiXCR, and only productive beta chains were kept. CDR3 protein sequences are deduplicated, and each keeps its most common genes and DNA. Present in this sample are about 400,000 distinct CDR3 sequences, 45% to 60% of which were seen just once. The ten largest clones take up over 40% of the sample. The sample was blood. Source of these receptors: a man between 60 and 75 years old in good health.

The V call is TRBV11-2, the J call TRBJ1-2; the D gene is possibly TRBD1 (5 bases). Germline CDR1 reads SGHAT; CDR2 reads FQNNGV. Deletions cut 5 bases from V and 4 bases from J, with 11 bases between. This CDR3 contains 13 residues. CDR3 protein: CASSAQGGYGYTF. CDR3 DNA: TGTGCCAGCAGCGCCCAGGGAGGCTATGGCTACACCTTC.

Many counts were recorded for this clonotype. The chain carries TRBV29-1 and TRBJ2-3; 7 positions agree with TRBD1. CDR1 SQVTM and CDR2 ANQGSEA come from the germline V gene. Unmatched junction bases numbered 8, after V lost 7 bases and J lost 1 base. There are 14 residues in the CDR3. The CDR3 spells CSALGGSGTDTQYF. CDR3 sequence (DNA): TGCAGCGCCCTAGGGGGCTCCGGCACAGATACGCAGTATTTT.

This rearrangement joins TRBV5-1 to TRBJ2-7; possibly TRBD1 for D (6 bases). CDR1 SGHRS and CDR2 YFSETQ come from the germline V gene. Trimming took off 0 bases at V and 2 bases at J, with 15 bases between the two ends. CDR3 length: 16 amino acids. DNA of the CDR3: TGCGCCAGCAGCTTGGGGACAGTGAGTAGGACCTACGAGCAGTACTTC. It encodes CASSLGTVSRTYEQYF. Looking up the rest from reference TRBV5-1 and TRBJ2-7 gives the full variable domain: KAGVTQTPRYLIKTRGQQVTLSCSPISGHRSVSWYQQTPGQGLQFLFEYFSETQRNKGNFPGRFSGRQFSNSRSEMNVSTLELGDSALYLCASSLGTVSRTYEQYFGPGTRLTVT.

The chain employs TRBV20-1 and TRBJ2-5; D may be TRBD2 (6 bases). The CDR3 is 12 amino acids. Trimming removed 3 bases from V and 7 bases from J, with 12 bases in between. Germline values: CDR1 DFQATT, CDR2 SNEGSKA (reference sequence). CDR3 DNA: TGCAGTGCTAGGGCGGGAATAGGGACCCAGTACTTC. Amino acid sequence: CSARAGIGTQYF.

This clonotype has just a few counts. The rearrangement links TRBV4-3 to TRBJ2-4; 12 nucleotides line up with TRBD1. This CDR3 is 19 amino acids long. In germline, CDR1 is LGHNA, CDR2 YSLEER. V shed 0 bases, J shed 1 base, and the junction held 7 bases outside the gene matches. The CDR3 protein is CASSQDRDRGPAAKNIQYF. CDR3 DNA: TGCGCCAGCAGCCAAGACCGGGACAGGGGGCCGGCGGCCAAAAACATTCAGTACTTC.

This clonotype was seen ten or more times. The chain is built from TRBV6-1 and TRBJ2-1, with 13 bases that match TRBD2. The CDR3 contains 15 residues. Unmatched junction bases numbered 3, after V lost 2 bases and J lost 8 bases. Germline CDR1 is MNHNS and CDR2 is SASEGT. The CDR3 sequence is CASSERTSGSYEQFF. The CDR3 DNA reads as TGTGCCAGCAGTGAACGGACTAGCGGGAGCTATGAGCAGTTCTTC.

The V gene is TRBV29-1, the J gene TRBJ1-5; D is uncertain. This CDR3 is built from 14 residues. V lost 1 base and J lost 4, with 11 bases in between. CDR1 and CDR2 (germline): SQVTM, ANQGSEA. As DNA, the CDR3 is TGCAGCGTTGAAGGAGGCGGCCGTAATCAGCCCCAGCATTTT. This translates into CSVEGGGRNQPQHF.

This chain links TRBV2 with TRBJ2-3, with 8 nucleotides matching TRBD2. CDR1 is SNHLY, CDR2 FYNNEI, per germline. V dropped 4 bases and J dropped 3; count of bases not matched to a gene: 3. The CDR3 extends over 14 amino acids. For the CDR3, the DNA is TGTGCCAGCAGTGGGACTAGCAGAACAGATACGCAGTATTTT. Translation: CASSGTSRTDTQYF.

In this sample, this clonotype turned up a few times. The chain recombines TRBV6-5 with TRBJ1-2; the match to TRBD1 covers 7 bases. Germline V gene lookup returns CDR1 MNHEY and CDR2 SVGAGI. This CDR3 has 14 residues. V trimming: 6 bases; J trimming: 8 bases; junction bases outside the gene matches: 12. CDR3 DNA: TGTGCCAGCAGCGACCACAGGGGAGGCTACGGCTACACCTTC. Amino acids: CASSDHRGGYGYTF.

V and J are TRBV28 and TRBJ2-7; TRBD2 matches at 11 bases. Germline trimming cut 5 bases from V and 12 bases from J; bases unmatched to any gene: 15. The CDR3 spans 15 residues. Germline V lookup: CDR1 MDHEN, CDR2 SYDVKM. CDR3 nucleotide sequence: TGTGCCAGCAGTCCAGGGACTAGCGGTCCCCCCGAGGGGTACTTC. Its protein product is CASSPGTSGPPEGYF.

The chain is built from TRBV20-1 and TRBJ1-2; D gene uncertain. The V end lost 1 base, the J end lost 3 bases, and 6 bases lay between the germline ends. The CDR3 length is 12 residues. From germline, CDR1 is DFQATT and CDR2 SNEGSKA (reference sequence). The DNA for the CDR3 is TGCAGTGCTAGAGGGTGGGACTATGGCTACACCTTC. It translates to CSARGWDYGYTF.

The CDR3 region is CASSSAGTGADTQYF. The CDR3, as DNA: TGTGCCAGCAGTTCCGCCGGGACAGGGGCAGATACGCAGTATTTT. The rearrangement uses TRBV6-2 or TRBV6-3 and TRBJ2-3; the match to TRBD1 covers 10 bases. Germline V gives CDR1 MNHEY, CDR2 SVGEGT. With 4 bases clipped from V and 4 bases from J, the junction kept 5 bases outside the gene matches. This CDR3 comprises 15 residues.

A remark on this clonotype: Mismatch with germline at one junction end may stem from a read error. The chain uses TRBV3-1 and TRBJ1-2; TRBD1 matches 7 bases. The CDR3 has 12 amino acids. The germline V gene encodes CDR1 LGHDT and CDR2 YNNKEL (reference sequence). The CDR3 DNA reads TGTGCCAGCAGCCGACAGGGTTTTGGCGACACCTTC. Translation: CASSRQGFGDTF.

The chain uses TRBV25-1 and TRBJ2-1, with D possibly being TRBD1 (7 bases). The CDR3 is 15 residues long. CDR1 and CDR2 (germline): MGHDK, SYGVNS. V was shortened by 3 bases and J by 2 bases, with 11 bases between the two germline ends. The CDR3 nucleotides are TGTGCCAGCAGTGAGGGCAGGGGGGCCTACAATGAGCAGTTCTTC. Its protein is CASSEGRGAYNEQFF.

The J gene is TRBJ2-1, the V gene TRBV12-3 or TRBV12-4; 10 bases are a match to TRBD2. The CDR3 has 15 amino acids. Trimming took 7 bases from V and 6 from J; bases not matched to a gene: 9. CDR3 in amino acids: CASTLAGVGCNEQFF. Written as DNA, the CDR3 is TGTGCCAGCACCCTAGCGGGAGTTGGGTGCAATGAGCAGTTCTTC.

V and J are TRBV2 and TRBJ2-3; the match to TRBD2 covers 14 bases. Trimming took 10 bases from V and 3 from J; bases not matched to a gene: 6. Germline V gene data show CDR1 as SNHLY and CDR2 as FYNNEI. This CDR3 is built from 15 residues. This CDR3 is CATRGTSGRTDTQYF. CDR3 bases: TGTGCCACGCGCGGGACTAGCGGGAGAACAGATACGCAGTATTTT.

This clonotype was seen many times. The gene calls are TRBV12-3 or TRBV12-4 and TRBJ2-5; TRBD1 matches at 9 bases. The V and J ends lost 5 bases and 4 bases, in that order; junction bases with no gene match: 5. The CDR3 extends over 14 amino acids. The CDR3 coding sequence is TGTGCCAGCAGTAGAAGACAGGGGGGAGAGACCCAGTACTTC. Amino acids: CASSRRQGGETQYF.

This chain uses TRBV10-3 with TRBJ2-3; D unclear. Germline-derived CDR1 and CDR2 are ENHRY and SYGVKD. The CDR3 extends over 15 amino acids. With 3 bases removed from V and 6 bases from J, the gap between germline ends came to 16 bases. The DNA for the CDR3 is TGTGCCATCAGTGATCGGGTTCTGCGCCCGGATACGCAGTATTTT. Its translation: CAISDRVLRPDTQYF.

The chain has TRBV11-1 and TRBJ2-6; 10 positions match TRBD2. The germline V gene encodes CDR1 SGHAT and CDR2 FQDESV (reference sequence). The trim removed 5 bases at V and 3 bases at J, leaving 10 bases unmatched. The length of the CDR3 is 18 residues. Here the CDR3 DNA reads TGTGCCAGCAGCCCTCGGGCTAGCGGGGGCGGTGGGGCCAACGTCCTGACTTTC. It is translated as CASSPRASGGGGANVLTF.

The chain recombines TRBV24-1 with TRBJ2-1, with 12 positions matching TRBD2. CDR1 and CDR2 (germline): KGHDR, SFDVKD. This CDR3 comprises 13 residues. The J segment lost 6 bases and the V segment lost 7 bases, leaving 0 bases of the junction unmatched. For the CDR3, the DNA is TGTGCCACCAGGACTAGCGGGAGCAATGAGCAGTTCTTC. Amino acid sequence: CATRTSGSNEQFF.

A few counts support this clonotype. The chain employs TRBV10-3 and TRBJ2-5; 9 bases are a match to TRBD2. With the DNA end fitting TRBJ2-7 better, the J assignment may be wrong. Germline CDR1 ENHRY, CDR2 SYGVKD. This CDR3 contains 14 residues. CDR3 region: CAISATGTSNEQYF. CDR3 nucleotides: TGTGCCATCAGCGCTACTGGGACTAGCAACGAGCAGTACTTC.

This chain links TRBV7-2 with TRBJ1-5; TRBD1 aligns across 8 bases. CDR1 SGHTA and CDR2 FQGNSA come from the germline V gene. V trimming: 0 bases; J trimming: 0 bases; junction bases outside the gene matches: 4. CDR3 length: 17 amino acids. Written as DNA, the CDR3 is TGTGCCAGCAGCTTAGCTAACAGGGGGTATAGCAATCAGCCCCAGCATTTT. Residues: CASSLANRGYSNQPQHF.

Only one count was recorded for this clonotype. The V and J genes are TRBV9 and TRBJ2-5; 8 bases line up with TRBD2. The germline gives CDR1 SGDLS, CDR2 YYNGEE. V shed 0 bases and J 11 bases; nucleotides not matched to a gene: 9. The CDR3 sequence is 14 residues long. The CDR3 protein is CASSVATGRGGQYF. The CDR3 DNA follows: TGTGCCAGCAGCGTAGCGACCGGGAGGGGGGGGCAGTACTTC.

This rearrangement joins TRBV14 to TRBJ2-1; D not resolved. The V and J ends lost 0 bases and 8 bases respectively, with 8 bases between them. CDR1 is SGHDN, CDR2 FVKESK, per germline. CDR3 length: 13 residues. The CDR3 sequence: CASSQEFADEQFF. CDR3 sequence (DNA): TGTGCCAGCAGCCAAGAGTTCGCGGATGAGCAGTTCTTC.

Points on this clonotype: A read error may produce the germline difference seen at one junction end. The chain joins TRBV11-1 to TRBJ2-4; no firm D call. This CDR3 spans 14 amino acids. Germline CDR1 is SGHAT and CDR2 is FQDESV (reference sequence). For the CDR3, the DNA is TGTGCCAGCAGCTTAGGGAGAGCCGAAAACATTCAGTACTTC. Encoded protein: CASSLGRAENIQYF.

This clonotype was counted a single time. The chain uses TRBV7-9 and TRBJ1-2, with 11 positions matching TRBD1. V lost 4 bases, J lost 8 bases, and 3 bases stayed unmatched. Germline V gene data show CDR1 as SEHNR and CDR2 as FQNEAQ (reference sequence). The CDR3 is 13 amino acids. CDR3 in DNA: TGTGCCAGCAGCTCCCGGACAGGGGGCGGCTACACCTTC. It is translated as CASSSRTGGGYTF.

The gene calls are TRBV20-1 and TRBJ2-1, with 7 nucleotides matching TRBD2. Trimming cost V 2 bases and J 3 bases; bases outside gene matches: 7. CDR3 size: 15 residues. Per the germline V gene, CDR1 is DFQATT and CDR2 is SNEGSKA (reference sequence). CDR3 nucleotides: TGCAGTGCTAGATCTGCTAGCGGATACTACAATGAGCAGTTCTTC. This encodes CSARSASGYYNEQFF.

As concerns this clonotype: The missing conserved phenylalanine or tryptophan at the end of this CDR3 makes a read error likely. CDR3 residues: CASSSTSTGGYEQYL. The CDR3 region has the DNA TGTGCCAGCAGCTCAACTAGCACAGGGGGCTACGAGCAGTACTTA. V usage is TRBV7-8 and J usage is TRBJ2-7; 8 bases fit TRBD1. The CDR3 has 15 amino acids. V was clipped by 4 bases and J by 3 bases; unmatched bases: 8. Looked up from germline, CDR1 is SGHVS and CDR2 is FQNEAQ.

The rearrangement joins TRBV30 to TRBJ2-7; unclear D gene. Trimming stripped 1 base from V and 2 bases from J, with 9 bases between. Germline V lookup: CDR1 GTSNPN, CDR2 SVGIG (reference sequence). The CDR3 totals 13 residues. The CDR3 loop is CAWSGPWTYEQYF. The CDR3 DNA reads TGTGCCTGGAGTGGGCCCTGGACCTACGAGCAGTACTTC.

Written as DNA, the CDR3 is TGTGCCAGCAGTCTCGACGGAGGGGGGAGCGCGGAGCAGTTCTTC. This sequence encodes CASSLDGGGSAEQFF. This chain connects TRBV6-6 to TRBJ2-1; TRBD1 or TRBD2 may be the D gene (6 bases each). V lost 5 bases and J lost 10, with 21 bases in between. CDR1 and CDR2 from the germline V gene are MNHNY and SVGAGI (reference sequence). The CDR3 totals 15 residues.